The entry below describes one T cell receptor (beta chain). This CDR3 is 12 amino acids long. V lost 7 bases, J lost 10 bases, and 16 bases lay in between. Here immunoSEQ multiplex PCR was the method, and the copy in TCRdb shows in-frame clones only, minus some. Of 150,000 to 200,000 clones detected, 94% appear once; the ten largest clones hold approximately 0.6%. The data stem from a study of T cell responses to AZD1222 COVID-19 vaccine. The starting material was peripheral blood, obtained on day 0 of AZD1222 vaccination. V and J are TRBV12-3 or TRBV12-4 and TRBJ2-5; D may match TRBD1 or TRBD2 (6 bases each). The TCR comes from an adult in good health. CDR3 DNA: TGTGCCAGCACGGGGGCCTACGGGGACCAGTACTTC. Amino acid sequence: CASTGAYGDQYF.